There are a few counts of the clone carrying this T cell receptor beta chain. Its matching antigen is unknown. This sample was taken from a study of T cell responses to AZD1222 COVID-19 vaccine. V dropped 0 bases and J dropped 0 bases, with 6 bases sitting between them. The CDR3 is made up of 14 amino acids. Germline assignment: CDR1 SGHTA and CDR2 FQGNSA. Repertoires were generated with immunoSEQ multiplex PCR, while TCRdb's copy carries only in-frame clones and drops some. The table shows about 120,000 clones, with about 90% occurring only once. Broader study findings: Clonal diversity may have been underestimated, and the donors were mostly white British, with more females than males. The study found vaccine-associated CD4 TCRs spanning spike, dominant at 160-218 and 743-854.

The material was peripheral blood, obtained on day 0 of AZD1222 vaccination. V and J are TRBV7-2 and TRBJ2-7; D is perhaps TRBD2 (5 bases). The source of this sequence is an adult in good health. In DNA form, the CDR3 reads TGTGCCAGCAGCTTAGCGGGGAGCTCCTACGAGCAGTACTTC. It codes for CASSLAGSSYEQYF.